Reported below is one T cell receptor beta chain. This sample stems from a study of control samples from healthy donors and cancer patients. Only in-frame clones appear in the TCRdb table, and some are missing; sequencing was by immunoSEQ multiplex PCR. The data show about 130,000 clones, roughly 87% seen once. The V end was cut by 5 bases, the J end by 1 base, with 11 bases between. Germline V gene sequence: CDR1 SGHTA, CDR2 FQGTGA. CDR3 length: 14 residues. The receptor was derived from a young man in good health. Material for sequencing was blood. The rearrangement joins TRBV7-3 to TRBJ2-5; D is possibly TRBD2 (7 bases). CDR3 bases: TGTGCCAGCAGCAGAAGGGGGGGCCAAGAGACCCAGTACTTC. It translates to CASSRRGGQETQYF.